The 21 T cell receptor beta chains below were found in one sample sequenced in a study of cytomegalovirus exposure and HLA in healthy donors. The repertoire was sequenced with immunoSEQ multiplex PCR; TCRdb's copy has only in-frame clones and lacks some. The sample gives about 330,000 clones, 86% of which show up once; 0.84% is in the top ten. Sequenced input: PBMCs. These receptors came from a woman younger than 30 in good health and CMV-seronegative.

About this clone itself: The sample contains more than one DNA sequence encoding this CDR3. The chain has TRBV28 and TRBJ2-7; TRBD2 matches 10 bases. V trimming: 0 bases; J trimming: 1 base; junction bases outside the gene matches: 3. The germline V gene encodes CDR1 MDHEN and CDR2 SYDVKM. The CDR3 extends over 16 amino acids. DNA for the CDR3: TGTGCCAGCAGTTTATGGCTAGCGGGAGTGTCCTACGAGCAGTACTTC. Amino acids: CASSLWLAGVSYEQYF.

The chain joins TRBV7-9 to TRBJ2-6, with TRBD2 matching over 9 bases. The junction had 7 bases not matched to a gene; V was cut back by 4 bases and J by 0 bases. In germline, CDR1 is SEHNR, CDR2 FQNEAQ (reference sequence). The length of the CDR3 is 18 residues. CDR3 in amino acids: CASSSPSGTDSGANVLTF. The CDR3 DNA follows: TGTGCCAGCAGCTCGCCTAGCGGGACCGACTCTGGGGCCAACGTCCTGACTTTC.

In nucleotides, the CDR3 is TGCAGCGTGTCGGAGGATACCTACGAGCAGTACTTC. Residues: CSVSEDTYEQYF. This sequence joins TRBV29-1 and TRBJ2-7; the D gene is possibly TRBD2 (5 bases). Germline CDR1 and CDR2: SQVTM and ANQGSEA. The CDR3 runs 12 residues. Trimming shortened V by 6 bases and J by 2 bases, and 11 bases separated the two germline ends.

The CDR3 DNA reads as TGTGCCATCAGTGAGTCTGCAGGGAACACTGAAGCTTTCTTT. It is translated as CAISESAGNTEAFF. The chain combines TRBV10-3 with TRBJ1-1, with D unclear. The V gene's germline CDR1 is ENHRY and CDR2 SYGVKD. V dropped 0 bases and J dropped 1 base, with 6 bases sitting between them. The CDR3 consists of 14 residues.

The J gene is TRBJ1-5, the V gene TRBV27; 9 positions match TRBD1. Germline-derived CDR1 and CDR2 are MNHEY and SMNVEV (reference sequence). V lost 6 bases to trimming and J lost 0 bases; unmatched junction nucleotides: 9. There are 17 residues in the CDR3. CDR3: CASRSLGQGPSNQPQHF. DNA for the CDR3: TGTGCCAGCAGATCCTTGGGACAGGGCCCTAGCAATCAGCCCCAGCATTTT.

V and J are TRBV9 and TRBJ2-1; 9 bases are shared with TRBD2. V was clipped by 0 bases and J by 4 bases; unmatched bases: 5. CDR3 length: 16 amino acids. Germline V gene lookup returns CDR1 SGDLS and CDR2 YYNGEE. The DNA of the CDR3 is TGTGCCAGCAGCGTAGGTCAGCGGGAGGTATACAATGAGCAGTTCTTC. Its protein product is CASSVGQREVYNEQFF.

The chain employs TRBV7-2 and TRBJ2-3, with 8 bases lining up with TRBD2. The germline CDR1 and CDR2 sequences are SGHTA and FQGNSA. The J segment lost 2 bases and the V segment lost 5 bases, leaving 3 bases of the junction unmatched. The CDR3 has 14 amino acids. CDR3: CASSTGGFTDTQYF. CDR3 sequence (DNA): TGTGCCAGCAGCACGGGAGGGTTCACAGATACGCAGTATTTT.

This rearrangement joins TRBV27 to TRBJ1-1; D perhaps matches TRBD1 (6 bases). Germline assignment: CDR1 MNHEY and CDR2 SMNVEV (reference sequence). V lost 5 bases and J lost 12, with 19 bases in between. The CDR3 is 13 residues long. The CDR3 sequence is CASSDINRATPFF. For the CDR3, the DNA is TGTGCCAGCAGTGATATAAACAGGGCGACGCCTTTCTTT.

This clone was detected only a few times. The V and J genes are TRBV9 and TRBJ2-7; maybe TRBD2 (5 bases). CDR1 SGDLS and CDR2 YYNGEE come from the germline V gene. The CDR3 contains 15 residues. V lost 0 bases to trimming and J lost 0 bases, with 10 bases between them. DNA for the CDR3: TGTGCCAGCAGCGTAGAGGCTAGCAGCTCCTACGAGCAGTACTTC. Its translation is CASSVEASSSYEQYF. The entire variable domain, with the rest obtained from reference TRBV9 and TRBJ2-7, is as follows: DSGVTQTPKHLITATGQRVTLRCSPRSGDLSVYWYQQSLDQGLQFLIQYYNGEERAKGNILERFSAQQFPDLHSELNLSSLELGDSALYFCASSVEASSSYEQYFGPGTRLTVT.

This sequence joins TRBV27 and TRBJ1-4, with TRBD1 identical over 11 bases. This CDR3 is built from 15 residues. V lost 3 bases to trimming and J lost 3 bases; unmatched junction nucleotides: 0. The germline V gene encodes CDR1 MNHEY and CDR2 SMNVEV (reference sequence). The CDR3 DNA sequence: TGTGCCAGCAGTTTGGACAGGGGGCCTAATGAAAAACTGTTTTTT. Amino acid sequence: CASSLDRGPNEKLFF.

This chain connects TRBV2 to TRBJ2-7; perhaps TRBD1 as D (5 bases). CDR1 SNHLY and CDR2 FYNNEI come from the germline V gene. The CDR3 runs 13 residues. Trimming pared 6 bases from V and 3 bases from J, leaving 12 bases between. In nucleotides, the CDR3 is TGTGCCAGCAGCCAAGACAGTAACTACGAGCAGTACTTC. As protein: CASSQDSNYEQYF.

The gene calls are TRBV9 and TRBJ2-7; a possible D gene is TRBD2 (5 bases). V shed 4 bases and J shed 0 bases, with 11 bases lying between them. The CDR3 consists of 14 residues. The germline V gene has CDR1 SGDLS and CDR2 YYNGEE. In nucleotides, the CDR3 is TGTGCCAGCAGCTCAGCAGGAGGCTCCTACGAGCAGTACTTC. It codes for CASSSAGGSYEQYF.

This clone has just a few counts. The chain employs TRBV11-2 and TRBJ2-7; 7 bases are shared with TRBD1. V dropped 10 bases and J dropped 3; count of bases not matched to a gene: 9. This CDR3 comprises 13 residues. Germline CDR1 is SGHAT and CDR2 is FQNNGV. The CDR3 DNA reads TGTGCCACCCGACAGGGAAGTGACTACGAGCAGTACTTC. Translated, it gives CATRQGSDYEQYF.

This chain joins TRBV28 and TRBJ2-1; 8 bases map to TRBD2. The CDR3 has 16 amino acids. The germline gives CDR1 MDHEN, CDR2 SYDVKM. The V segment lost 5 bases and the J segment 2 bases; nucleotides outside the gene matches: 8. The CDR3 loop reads CASSPAEGLAYNEQFF. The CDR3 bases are TGTGCCAGCAGTCCGGCCGAGGGACTAGCCTACAATGAGCAGTTCTTC.

Written as DNA, the CDR3 is TGTGCCAGCAGTGAAGCAGTGGGGGCTCAGGGGACCCAGTACTTC. Its protein is CASSEAVGAQGTQYF. The chain is built from TRBV6-1 and TRBJ2-5; D might be TRBD1 (6 bases). Germline V gives CDR1 MNHNS, CDR2 SASEGT. This CDR3 region has 15 residues. The V gene lost 0 bases and the J gene lost 7 bases, with 15 bases spanning the gap.

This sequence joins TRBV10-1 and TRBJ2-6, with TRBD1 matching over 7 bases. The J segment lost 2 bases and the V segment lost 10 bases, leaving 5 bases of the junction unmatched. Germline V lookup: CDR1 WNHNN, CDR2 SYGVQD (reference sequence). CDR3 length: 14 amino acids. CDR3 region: CANLDRAGANVLTF. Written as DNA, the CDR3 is TGCGCCAATCTCGACAGGGCTGGGGCCAACGTCCTGACTTTC.

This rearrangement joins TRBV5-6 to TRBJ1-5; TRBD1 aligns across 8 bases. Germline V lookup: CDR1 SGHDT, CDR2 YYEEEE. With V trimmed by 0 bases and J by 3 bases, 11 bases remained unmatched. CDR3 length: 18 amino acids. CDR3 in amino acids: CASSLVGAGGQDNQPQHF. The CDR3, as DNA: TGTGCCAGCAGCTTGGTAGGGGCAGGGGGCCAGGACAATCAGCCCCAGCATTTT. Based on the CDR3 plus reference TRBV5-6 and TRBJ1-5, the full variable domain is DAGVTQSPTHLIKTRGQQVTLRCSPKSGHDTVSWYQQALGQGPQFIFQYYEEEERQRGNFPDRFSGHQFPNYSSELNVNALLLGDSALYLCASSLVGAGGQDNQPQHFGDGTRLSIL.

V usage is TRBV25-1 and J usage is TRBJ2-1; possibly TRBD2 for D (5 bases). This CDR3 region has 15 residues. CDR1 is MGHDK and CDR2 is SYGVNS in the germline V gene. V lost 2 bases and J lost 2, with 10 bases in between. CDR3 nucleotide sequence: TGTGCCAGCAGTGAAGGGGAGTTGACCTACAATGAGCAGTTCTTC. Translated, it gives CASSEGELTYNEQFF.

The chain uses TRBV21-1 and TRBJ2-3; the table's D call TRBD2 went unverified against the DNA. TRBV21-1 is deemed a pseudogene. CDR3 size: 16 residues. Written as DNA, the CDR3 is TGTGCCAGCAGCAAAGTGGCGGCCTCTGGCACAGATACGCAGTATTTT. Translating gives CASSKVAASGTDTQYF.

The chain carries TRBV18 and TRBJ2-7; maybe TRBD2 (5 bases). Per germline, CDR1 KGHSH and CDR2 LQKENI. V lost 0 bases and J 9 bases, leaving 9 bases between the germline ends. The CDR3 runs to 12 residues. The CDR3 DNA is TGTGCCAGCTCACCACCCGAGGGCGCGCAGTACTTC. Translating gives CASSPPEGAQYF.

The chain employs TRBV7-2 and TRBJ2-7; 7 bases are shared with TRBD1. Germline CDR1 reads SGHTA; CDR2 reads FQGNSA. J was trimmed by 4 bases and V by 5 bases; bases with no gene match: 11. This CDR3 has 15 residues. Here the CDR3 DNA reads TGTGCCAGCAGCCCGGACCCGGACAGGAGTTACGAGCAGTACTTC. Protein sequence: CASSPDPDRSYEQYF.